This TCR beta chain was identified during a study of T cells after yellow fever vaccination. 5'RACE template switching generated TCR cDNA, adding a universal primer site and UMIs. Via MiXCR, TCRdb re-called the 5' RACE reads, giving one row per CDR3 protein. Seen here are 250,000 to 300,000 distinct CDR3 sequences, under 9% observed once, and the top ten hold 3% to 3.5%. This clonotype was recorded at least ten times. The target antigen is unknown. Study-level findings and limits: A weaker secondary response peaked on day 5, the primary on day 15. Most primary-vaccination clones recurred post-booster (just under 98% CD4, over 70% CD8). FACS-sorted repertoires might harbor abundant contaminating clonotypes from the bulk population.

J gave up 3 bases and V 3 bases, and 0 bases lay outside the gene matches. The CDR3 runs 14 residues. The specimen comprised CD4+ T cells sorted from PBMCs, sampled 5 days after the yellow fever booster vaccination. The chain recombines TRBV12-3 or TRBV12-4 with TRBJ2-5; 11 bases line up with TRBD2. The clonotype was recovered from a man between 18 and 29 years old who received the YFV17D yellow fever vaccine. Here the CDR3 DNA reads TGTGCCAGCAGTTTTAGCGGGGGGGAAGAGACCCAGTACTTC. Translated: CASSFSGGEETQYF.